These 25 T cell receptor beta chains originate from one sample sequenced in a study of Ad26.COV2.S vaccination and SARS-CoV-2 variants. The treatment was: some 20 received Ad26.COV2.S at low or high dose, single or two shots; about five received placebo; per-sample allocation not given. Collection of the samples took place on day 63 after the first injection of vaccine or placebo. Some clones are missing from TCRdb's copy, which holds only in-frame ones; the method was immunoSEQ multiplex PCR. This sample has fewer than 800,000 clones, with around 92% found just once. Source: peripheral blood, taken in a trial of Ad26.COV2.S vaccine versus placebo. The receptors were gathered from a person between 18 and 59 years old who received the Ad26.COV2.S COVID-19 vaccine or a placebo.

The CDR3 sequence is CSVGDTQSYEQYF. CDR3 bases: TGCAGCGTTGGGGACACTCAGTCCTACGAGCAGTACTTC. This chain links TRBV29-1 with TRBJ2-7; a weak D match, TRBD1 (6 bases). V was cut by 4 bases and J by 1 base, with 11 bases left in between. Germline V gene lookup returns CDR1 SQVTM and CDR2 ANQGSEA. There are 13 residues in the CDR3.

CDR3: CASSRTSGTDEQFF. The CDR3 region has the DNA TGTGCCAGCAGCCGGACTAGCGGGACCGATGAGCAGTTCTTC. V usage is TRBV4-2 and J usage is TRBJ2-1; 12 positions match TRBD2. The V segment lost 4 bases and the J segment 8 bases; nucleotides outside the gene matches: 3. The CDR3 is 14 amino acids. The germline CDR1 and CDR2 sequences are LGHNA and YNFKEQ.

V gene TRBV7-2 combines with J gene TRBJ2-3; 10 positions agree with TRBD2. Germline V gives CDR1 SGHTA, CDR2 FQGNSA. This CDR3 is 16 amino acids long. V shed 6 bases and J 3 bases; nucleotides not matched to a gene: 9. Here the CDR3 reads CASSQGLAEATDTQYF. CDR3 DNA: TGTGCCAGCAGTCAAGGACTAGCGGAAGCAACAGATACGCAGTATTTT.

The chain is built from TRBV4-2 and TRBJ2-7; D gene uncertain. V lost 0 bases to trimming and J lost 4 bases, with 10 bases between them. This CDR3 contains 14 residues. Per the germline V gene, CDR1 is LGHNA and CDR2 is YNFKEQ. This chain's CDR3 is CASSQEFVTYEQYF. CDR3 bases: TGTGCCAGCAGCCAAGAATTTGTAACATACGAGCAGTACTTC.

This clone was observed a single time. The chain is built from TRBV18 and TRBJ2-1; D is unclear. The germline gives CDR1 KGHSH, CDR2 LQKENI. The V gene lost 3 bases and the J gene lost 7 bases, with 10 bases spanning the gap. The CDR3 is 13 amino acids. For the CDR3, the DNA is TGTGCCAGCTCACCCCCCAATGTGAATGAGCAGTTCTTC. Encoded protein: CASSPPNVNEQFF.

This clone was seen a single time. The CDR3 DNA follows: TGCGCCAGCAGCGGGTCGGGGGGCCCCAGCTATGGCTACACCTTC. This sequence encodes CASSGSGGPSYGYTF. The chain is built from TRBV5-1 and TRBJ1-2; tentative D call: TRBD1 (6 bases). This CDR3 region has 15 residues. CDR1 SGHRS and CDR2 YFSETQ come from the germline V gene. V gave up 4 bases and J gave up 4 bases, with 17 bases separating them.

V gene TRBV6-6 combines with J gene TRBJ2-3, with 7 bases lining up with TRBD2. This CDR3 is 13 amino acids long. Germline V gene data show CDR1 as MNHNY and CDR2 as SVGAGI (reference sequence). V dropped 1 base and J dropped 10; count of bases not matched to a gene: 5. CDR3 in amino acids: CASSYFAGVPQYF. CDR3 bases: TGTGCCAGCAGTTACTTTGCGGGAGTGCCGCAGTATTTT.

The chain uses TRBV27 and TRBJ1-3; D uncertain. Germline lookup yields CDR1 MNHEY and CDR2 SMNVEV (reference sequence). V was shortened by 0 bases and J by 0 bases, with 15 bases between the two germline ends. The length of the CDR3 is 18 residues. The CDR3 protein is CASSLSAATASSGNTIYF. CDR3 nucleotide sequence: TGTGCCAGCAGTTTATCGGCTGCGACTGCCAGCTCTGGAAACACCATATATTTT.

The genes are TRBV19 and TRBJ1-1; 10 nucleotides align to TRBD1. Losses at the gene ends were 8 bases for V and 5 bases for J; bases not matched to a gene: 5. Germline lookup yields CDR1 LNHDA and CDR2 SQIVND (reference sequence). The CDR3 consists of 13 residues. This CDR3 reads CASLTGGDTEAFF. As DNA, the CDR3 is TGTGCCAGTTTGACAGGGGGCGATACTGAAGCTTTCTTT. The variable domain in full, with the rest retrieved from reference TRBV19 and TRBJ1-1, is DGGITQSPKYLFRKEGQNVTLSCEQNLNHDAMYWYRQDPGQGLRLIYYSQIVNDFQKGDIAEGYSVSREKKESFPLTVTSAQKNPTAFYLCASLTGGDTEAFFGQGTRLTVV.

This sequence joins TRBV6-6 and TRBJ1-4; the D gene is possibly TRBD1 (5 bases). V was cut by 7 bases and J by 8 bases, with 20 bases left in between. The CDR3 loop spans 15 amino acids. Germline V CDR1 and CDR2: MNHNY, SVGAGI (reference sequence). The CDR3 nucleotides read TGTGCCAGCAAACCTCTCGGGGGAGATGAGGAAAAACTGTTTTTT. Its translation is CASKPLGGDEEKLFF.

The chain is built from TRBV6-6 and TRBJ2-5; D gene uncertain. Germline assignment: CDR1 MNHNY and CDR2 SVGAGI (reference sequence). Trimming took 7 bases from V and 1 from J, leaving 13 bases between them. The length of the CDR3 is 14 residues. In DNA form, the CDR3 reads TGTGCCAGCATTAGGGATCTACTCCAAGAGACCCAGTACTTC. This codes for CASIRDLLQETQYF.

This clone was detected only once. V usage is TRBV29-1 and J usage is TRBJ1-2; 7 nucleotides align to TRBD1. The CDR3 covers 13 residues. Germline-derived CDR1 and CDR2 are SQVTM and ANQGSEA. With 4 bases clipped from V and 2 bases from J, the junction kept 4 bases outside the gene matches. CDR3 loop: CSVAMTGNYGYTF. CDR3 nucleotide sequence: TGCAGCGTTGCTATGACAGGGAACTATGGCTACACCTTC.

The CDR3 DNA is TGTGCCAGCAGCGTAGCCGGACGGACCTCTGGGGCCAACGTCCTGACTTTC. As protein: CASSVAGRTSGANVLTF. J is TRBJ2-6 and V is TRBV9, with unresolved D. Looked up from germline, CDR1 is SGDLS and CDR2 is YYNGEE. The CDR3 covers 17 residues. The germline V and J ends were trimmed by 0 bases and 0 bases, with 10 bases remaining between them.

This clone was found once. The DNA of the CDR3 is TGTGCCAGCAGCCCACCACCTCAGGGGGGCAACTTCATTTACACCTTC. This sequence encodes CASSPPPQGGNFIYTF. V and J are TRBV11-2 and TRBJ1-2; the match to TRBD1 covers 7 bases. The junction had 20 bases not matched to a gene; V was cut back by 5 bases and J by 11 bases. Germline loops: CDR1 SGHAT, CDR2 FQNNGV. The CDR3 consists of 16 residues.

The rearrangement uses TRBV5-6 and TRBJ2-7; TRBD1 agrees at 7 bases. CDR1 SGHDT and CDR2 YYEEEE come from the germline V gene. The CDR3 runs to 16 residues. With 4 bases clipped from V and 1 base from J, the junction kept 11 bases outside the gene matches. For the CDR3, the DNA is TGTGCCAGCAGCCTTACCGGGACAGAAAGATCCTACGAGCAGTACTTC. Translated, it gives CASSLTGTERSYEQYF.

The chain uses TRBV5-1 and TRBJ2-5; TRBD1 matches 8 bases. Germline CDR1 and CDR2: SGHRS and YFSETQ. Trimming at V came to 1 base and at J to 3 bases, leaving 5 bases not matched to a gene. This CDR3 is 15 amino acids long. CDR3 sequence: CASSLYGQGKETQYF. CDR3 in DNA: TGCGCCAGCAGCTTGTACGGACAGGGCAAAGAGACCCAGTACTTC.

The J gene is TRBJ1-6, the V gene TRBV5-6; maybe TRBD1 (6 bases). V was trimmed by 2 bases and J by 14 bases, leaving 11 bases between them. Germline loops: CDR1 SGHDT, CDR2 YYEEEE. This CDR3 region has 12 residues. CDR3 protein: CASSFRGQALHF. The DNA for the CDR3 is TGTGCCAGCAGCTTCAGGGGACAAGCCCTCCACTTT.

The V call is TRBV7-2, the J call TRBJ2-7, with TRBD2 identical over 8 bases. Germline V lookup: CDR1 SGHTA, CDR2 FQGNSA. This CDR3 is 15 amino acids long. V trimming: 0 bases; J trimming: 2 bases; junction bases outside the gene matches: 3. CDR3 bases: TGTGCCAGCAGCTTAGCAGCGGGAGTAGCCTACGAGCAGTACTTC. Translating it yields CASSLAAGVAYEQYF.

The chain is built from TRBV6-2 or TRBV6-3 and TRBJ2-4; either TRBD1 or TRBD2 may fit D (5 bases each). Per germline, CDR1 MNHEY and CDR2 SVGEGT. There are 16 residues in the CDR3. V lost 4 bases and J lost 6, with 19 bases in between. CDR3 in amino acids: CASSFLGTEGGNIQYF. The CDR3 bases are TGTGCCAGCAGTTTCCTGGGGACCGAGGGTGGAAACATTCAGTACTTC.

The chain combines TRBV2 with TRBJ1-1, with unresolved D. CDR3 length: 12 residues. The ends were cut back, 5 bases at V and 7 bases at J, with 11 bases in the middle. Germline CDR1 reads SNHLY; CDR2 reads FYNNEI. In nucleotides, the CDR3 is TGTGCCAGCAGTCCAGGACGAGTTGAAGCTTTCTTT. Its protein product is CASSPGRVEAFF.

The chain uses TRBV5-6 and TRBJ2-7; D gene ambiguous. The germline CDR1 and CDR2 sequences are SGHDT and YYEEEE. The V and J ends lost 2 bases and 3 bases respectively, with 6 bases between them. There are 12 residues in the CDR3. The CDR3 sequence is CASSFGRYEQYF. CDR3 sequence (DNA): TGTGCCAGCAGCTTCGGCCGCTACGAGCAGTACTTC.

The V and J genes are TRBV29-1 and TRBJ2-1; the match to TRBD1 covers 9 bases. Germline V gene data show CDR1 as SQVTM and CDR2 as ANQGSEA. CDR3 length equals 13 residues. J gave up 12 bases and V 6 bases, and 12 bases lay outside the gene matches. In DNA, the CDR3 is TGCAGCGTGGATTACCGGGACAGGGTTGGGCAGTTCTTC. It translates to CSVDYRDRVGQFF.

The V call is TRBV18, the J call TRBJ2-1; 15 nucleotides line up with TRBD2. CDR1 and CDR2 from the germline V gene are KGHSH and LQKENI. The CDR3 is 17 amino acids. V was pared by 3 bases and J by 4 bases, with 4 bases of the junction left unmatched. This CDR3 is CASSPGTSGGTYNEQFF. CDR3 nucleotide sequence: TGTGCCAGCTCACCGGGGACTAGCGGGGGGACTTACAATGAGCAGTTCTTC.

CDR3 residues: CASSLRVGENTEAFF. Here the CDR3 DNA reads TGTGCCAGCAGCTTGAGGGTGGGGGAGAACACTGAAGCTTTCTTT. The chain recombines TRBV7-2 with TRBJ1-1, with a tentative D call TRBD1 (5 bases). The germline gives CDR1 SGHTA, CDR2 FQGNSA. CDR3 length equals 15 residues. Trimming took off 3 bases at V and 1 base at J, with 12 bases between the two ends.

V gene TRBV6-5 combines with J gene TRBJ1-5; weak D call: TRBD1 (6 bases). Trimming shortened V by 7 bases and J by 5 bases, and 15 bases separated the two germline ends. CDR1 and CDR2 from the germline V gene are MNHEY and SVGAGI. The CDR3 has 14 residues. In nucleotides, the CDR3 is TGTGCCAGCACCACCTACAGGGAGGATCAGCCCCAGCATTTT. This encodes CASTTYREDQPQHF.